One sample yielded the 29 T cell receptor beta chains listed below, sequenced in a study of CD4 T cells in relation to SARS-CoV-2 and coronaviruses. Some clones are missing from TCRdb's copy, which holds only in-frame ones; the method was immunoSEQ multiplex PCR. The top ten clones hold 1.4% of a sample with some 45,000 clones, roughly 87% of them seen once. These receptors lack a known antigen. Sequenced sample: naive CD4+ T cells from PBMCs, cultured in vitro. Subset specified: naive CD4+ T cells isolated by negative enrichment. Source of these receptors: an adult with COVID-19.

This clone was found once. V and J are TRBV27 and TRBJ2-5, with D hard to call. V lost 6 bases to trimming and J lost 1 base, with 9 bases between them. The germline CDR1 and CDR2 sequences are MNHEY and SMNVEV (reference sequence). This CDR3 region has 13 residues. The CDR3 DNA sequence: TGTGCCAGCAGCAGTCTAGGCCAAGAGACCCAGTACTTC. This codes for CASSSLGQETQYF.

This clone showed up just a few times. The chain uses TRBV5-6 and TRBJ2-3; D is uncertain. The CDR3 consists of 12 residues. V was cut by 1 base and J by 10 bases, with 10 bases left in between. In germline, CDR1 is SGHDT, CDR2 YYEEEE. The CDR3 loop is CASSLYSAAQYF. CDR3 nucleotide sequence: TGTGCCAGCAGCTTGTATTCGGCGGCGCAGTATTTT.

The chain uses TRBV5-6 and TRBJ2-5, with TRBD2 identical over 13 bases. Germline CDR1 and CDR2: SGHDT and YYEEEE. The trim removed 3 bases at V and 5 bases at J, leaving 4 bases unmatched. CDR3 length equals 15 residues. In nucleotides, the CDR3 is TGTGCCAGCAGCTGGGGACTAGCGGGACTCGAGACCCAGTACTTC. This gives the protein CASSWGLAGLETQYF.

This chain joins TRBV5-5 and TRBJ2-2, with D uncertain. This CDR3 contains 14 residues. V lost 0 bases and J lost 1, with 4 bases in between. CDR1 is SGHKS and CDR2 is YYEKEE in the germline V gene (reference sequence). CDR3 loop: CASSLGGNTGELFF. CDR3 coding DNA: TGTGCCAGCAGCTTGGGTGGGAACACCGGGGAGCTGTTTTTT.

The chain carries TRBV11-1 and TRBJ2-6; D call uncertain. CDR3 length equals 15 residues. From germline, CDR1 is SGHAT and CDR2 FQDESV (reference sequence). V was shortened by 1 base and J by 0 bases, with 4 bases between the two germline ends. In DNA form, the CDR3 reads TGTGCCAGCAGCTTAGTAGGCTCTGGGGCCAACGTCCTGACTTTC. Amino acids: CASSLVGSGANVLTF.

The chain uses TRBV7-9 and TRBJ2-3; D ambiguous. The CDR3 covers 13 residues. Germline assignment: CDR1 SEHNR and CDR2 FQNEAQ (reference sequence). Trimming shortened V by 8 bases and J by 0 bases, and 9 bases separated the two germline ends. The CDR3 is CASGKDSTDTQYF. CDR3 coding DNA: TGTGCCAGCGGCAAGGACAGCACAGATACGCAGTATTTT.

The table lists this clone with a count of one. The V gene is TRBV7-2, the J gene TRBJ1-1; unclear D gene. The V gene's germline CDR1 is SGHTA and CDR2 FQGNSA. V was clipped by 1 base and J by 1 base, with 7 bases between them. The CDR3 length is 14 residues. In DNA form, the CDR3 reads TGTGCCAGCAGCTTAGGACCGTCGAACACTGAAGCTTTCTTT. Protein: CASSLGPSNTEAFF.

The V and J genes are TRBV28 and TRBJ2-4, with D possibly matching TRBD2 (6 bases). The ends were cut back, 5 bases at V and 1 base at J, with 15 bases in the middle. CDR3 length: 16 residues. Germline assignment: CDR1 MDHEN and CDR2 SYDVKM. In nucleotides, the CDR3 is TGTGCCAGCAGTCCCCGGACCCGGGGGGCCAAAAACATTCAGTACTTC. Translated, it gives CASSPRTRGAKNIQYF.

This clone was found once. The chain employs TRBV19 and TRBJ2-7; 8 bases are shared with TRBD1. Germline lookup yields CDR1 LNHDA and CDR2 SQIVND (reference sequence). This CDR3 contains 15 residues. The J segment lost 5 bases and the V segment lost 3 bases, leaving 9 bases of the junction unmatched. In nucleotides, the CDR3 is TGTGCCAGTAGTATTCAGGGGGCAGGGATGGACGAGCAGTACTTC. Translation gives CASSIQGAGMDEQYF.

The gene calls are TRBV6-5 and TRBJ2-1; D gene unclear. The V end was cut by 5 bases, the J end by 8 bases, with 10 bases between. CDR1 and CDR2 (germline): MNHEY, SVGAGI. The length of the CDR3 is 12 residues. CDR3: CASSNPLDEQFF. CDR3 in DNA: TGTGCCAGCAGTAACCCCCTTGATGAGCAGTTCTTC.

The chain links TRBV15 to TRBJ2-3; D possibly corresponds to TRBD2 (5 bases). There are 18 residues in the CDR3. Trimming took 0 bases from V and 1 from J, leaving 17 bases between them. Germline CDR1 reads LNHNV; CDR2 reads YYDKDF (reference sequence). The DNA for the CDR3 is TGTGCCACCAGCAGAGATAAAGCGGTCCGGCCTGGCACAGATACGCAGTATTTT. This encodes CATSRDKAVRPGTDTQYF.

The chain recombines TRBV7-2 with TRBJ2-5, with D hard to call. From germline, CDR1 is SGHTA and CDR2 FQGNSA. The CDR3 extends over 13 amino acids. Trimming cost V 5 bases and J 7 bases, with 14 bases left between them. The CDR3 DNA is TGTGCCAGCAGCCCCCGGCCGGGCGGGACCCAGTACTTC. This sequence encodes CASSPRPGGTQYF.

CDR3 loop: CASSLTGGGEAFF. CDR3 nucleotides: TGTGCCAGCAGCTTAACAGGGGGCGGTGAAGCTTTCTTT. The chain recombines TRBV12-3 or TRBV12-4 with TRBJ1-1; TRBD1 aligns across 9 bases. J lost 7 bases, V lost 6 bases, and 6 bases had no gene match. The CDR3 totals 13 residues.

The rearrangement joins TRBV7-8 to TRBJ2-2, with D possibly TRBD2 on 6 matching bases. The V end lost 4 bases, the J end lost 5 bases, and 20 bases lay between the germline ends. The CDR3 is 17 residues long. Per the germline V gene, CDR1 is SGHVS and CDR2 is FQNEAQ. CDR3 sequence: CASSYPVAAGRTGELFF. CDR3 nucleotide sequence: TGTGCCAGCAGCTACCCCGTGGCGGCGGGAAGGACCGGGGAGCTGTTTTTT. Looking up the rest from reference TRBV7-8 and TRBJ2-2 gives the full variable domain: GAGVSQSPRYKVAKRGQDVALRCDPISGHVSLFWYQQALGQGPEFLTYFQNEAQLDKSGLPSDRFFAERPEGSVSTLKIQRTQQEDSAVYLCASSYPVAAGRTGELFFGEGSRLTVL.

The rearrangement uses TRBV14 and TRBJ2-7; D is undetermined. Germline V gene data show CDR1 as SGHDN and CDR2 as FVKESK. The CDR3 is made up of 15 amino acids. Trimming cost V 0 bases and J 2 bases, with 11 bases left between them. CDR3 amino acids: CASSQDRSVPYEQYF. CDR3 nucleotide sequence: TGTGCCAGCAGCCAAGACAGGTCGGTTCCCTACGAGCAGTACTTC. Full variable domain (outside the CDR3, taken from reference TRBV14 and TRBJ2-7): EAGVTQFPSHSVIEKGQTVTLRCDPISGHDNLYWYRRVMGKEIKFLLHFVKESKQDESGMPNNRFLAERTGGTYSTLKVQPAELEDSGVYFCASSQDRSVPYEQYFGPGTRLTVT.

The sample holds one count of this clone. The gene calls are TRBV23-1 and TRBJ2-7; D is ambiguous. Being an ORF, TRBV23-1 has a function that is uncertain. The V gene lost 1 base and the J gene lost 9 bases, with 19 bases spanning the gap. The length of the CDR3 is 15 residues. CDR3 protein: CASSQYASLRVWQYF. The DNA for the CDR3 is TGCGCCAGCAGTCAATACGCATCCTTAAGGGTTTGGCAGTACTTC.

This chain links TRBV18 with TRBJ2-7, with unresolved D. The CDR3 loop spans 12 amino acids. V was cut by 2 bases and J by 2 bases, with 4 bases left in between. Germline V CDR1 and CDR2: KGHSH, LQKENI. The CDR3 is CASSPGTYEQYF. DNA of the CDR3: TGTGCCAGCTCACCAGGTACCTACGAGCAGTACTTC.

The chain uses TRBV19 and TRBJ2-3, with D possibly TRBD1 on 5 matching bases. Germline CDR1 is LNHDA and CDR2 is SQIVND (reference sequence). Trimming cost V 6 bases and J 0 bases, with 7 bases left between them. There are 13 residues in the CDR3. The CDR3 loop is CASSWTSTDTQYF. In nucleotides, the CDR3 is TGTGCCAGTAGCTGGACAAGCACAGATACGCAGTATTTT. Full variable domain (remainder filled in from reference TRBV19 and TRBJ2-3): DGGITQSPKYLFRKEGQNVTLSCEQNLNHDAMYWYRQDPGQGLRLIYYSQIVNDFQKGDIAEGYSVSREKKESFPLTVTSAQKNPTAFYLCASSWTSTDTQYFGPGTRLTVL.

The chain uses TRBV7-2 and TRBJ1-5, with TRBD1 as a possible D gene (5 bases). Germline-derived CDR1 and CDR2 are SGHTA and FQGNSA. V shed 1 base and J shed 7 bases, with 8 bases lying between them. This CDR3 is built from 13 residues. Written as DNA, the CDR3 is TGTGCCAGCAGCTTAGGGGGGGGACAGCCCCAGCATTTT. It translates to CASSLGGGQPQHF.

The rearrangement links TRBV28 to TRBJ2-7; 7 positions match TRBD2. V lost 6 bases and J lost 0; bases outside the gene matches: 2. The V gene's germline CDR1 is MDHEN and CDR2 SYDVKM. The CDR3 totals 13 residues. Here the CDR3 reads CASSGGISYEQYF. DNA of the CDR3: TGTGCCAGCAGCGGGGGGATCTCCTACGAGCAGTACTTC.

The gene calls are TRBV7-2 and TRBJ2-1; D might be TRBD2 (5 bases). The CDR3 is 15 residues long. V was clipped by 0 bases and J by 3 bases, with 9 bases between them. CDR1 SGHTA and CDR2 FQGNSA come from the germline V gene. The DNA of the CDR3 is TGTGCCAGCAGCTTAGCGGGGAGTCTCTACAATGAGCAGTTCTTC. This codes for CASSLAGSLYNEQFF.

The J gene is TRBJ2-3, the V gene TRBV5-1; D is unclear. Germline CDR1 is SGHRS and CDR2 is YFSETQ. The germline V and J ends were trimmed by 0 bases and 0 bases, with 20 bases remaining between them. The CDR3 runs 19 residues. CDR3 region: CASSLAGTGGRTSTDTQYF. CDR3 nucleotides: TGCGCCAGCAGCTTGGCCGGTACCGGTGGGCGTACTAGCACAGATACGCAGTATTTT.

CDR3 amino acids: CATLAGGTDTQYF. The CDR3 bases are TGTGCCACACTAGCGGGGGGCACAGATACGCAGTATTTT. The chain is built from TRBV6-5 and TRBJ2-3; 11 bases align to TRBD2. Trimming removed 10 bases from V and 1 base from J; junction bases left unmatched: 1. Germline V lookup: CDR1 MNHEY, CDR2 SVGAGI. CDR3 length: 13 residues.

V is TRBV28 and J is TRBJ1-5; 7 bases align to TRBD1. The germline gives CDR1 MDHEN, CDR2 SYDVKM. Losses at the gene ends were 3 bases for V and 0 bases for J; bases not matched to a gene: 17. The CDR3 sequence is 20 residues long. The CDR3 loop is CASSLVGVPGTVYSNQPQHF. As DNA, the CDR3 is TGTGCCAGCAGTTTGGTTGGGGTCCCAGGGACAGTCTATAGCAATCAGCCCCAGCATTTT. Full variable domain (outside the CDR3, taken from reference TRBV28 and TRBJ1-5): DVKVTQSSRYLVKRTGEKVFLECVQDMDHENMFWYRQDPGLGLRLIYFSYDVKMKEKGDIPEGYSVSREKKERFSLILESASTNQTSMYLCASSLVGVPGTVYSNQPQHFGDGTRLSIL.

The genes are TRBV18 and TRBJ2-1; TRBD1 agrees at 11 bases. This CDR3 contains 16 residues. The trim removed 2 bases at V and 1 base at J, leaving 1 base unmatched. Germline V gene sequence: CDR1 KGHSH, CDR2 LQKENI. The CDR3 loop reads CASSPGTGGSYNEQFF. The CDR3 DNA sequence: TGTGCCAGCTCACCAGGGACAGGGGGGTCCTACAATGAGCAGTTCTTC.

CDR3 sequence: CASARGNQPQHF. Written as DNA, the CDR3 is TGTGCCAGCGCCCGGGGCAATCAGCCCCAGCATTTT. The chain is built from TRBV2 and TRBJ1-5, with D unclear. In germline, CDR1 is SNHLY, CDR2 FYNNEI. The CDR3 is made up of 12 amino acids. V lost 8 bases to trimming and J lost 2 bases, with 7 bases between them. The complete variable domain, with remaining parts taken from reference TRBV2 and TRBJ1-5, reads EPEVTQTPSHQVTQMGQEVILRCVPISNHLYFYWYRQILGQKVEFLVSFYNNEISEKSEIFDDQFSVERPDGSNFTLKIRSTKLEDSAMYFCASARGNQPQHFGDGTRLSIL.

This clone has a handful of counts. The genes are TRBV25-1 and TRBJ2-7, with a tentative D call TRBD1 (6 bases). This CDR3 contains 15 residues. The germline V and J ends were trimmed by 3 bases and 2 bases, with 14 bases remaining between them. CDR1 is MGHDK, CDR2 SYGVNS, per germline. In DNA, the CDR3 is TGTGCCAGCAGTGACCGGACAGTCTTCCCCTACGAGCAGTACTTC. Translated, it gives CASSDRTVFPYEQYF.

V gene TRBV2 combines with J gene TRBJ1-2; D is unclear. V lost 4 bases to trimming and J lost 6 bases, with 15 bases between them. CDR1 is SNHLY, CDR2 FYNNEI, per germline. The CDR3 sequence is 14 residues long. CDR3 bases: TGTGCCAGCAGTGCAGGTGCTTTTGCCGATGGCTACACCTTC. Encoded protein: CASSAGAFADGYTF. The variable domain in full, completed from reference TRBV2 and TRBJ1-2, reads EPEVTQTPSHQVTQMGQEVILRCVPISNHLYFYWYRQILGQKVEFLVSFYNNEISEKSEIFDDQFSVERPDGSNFTLKIRSTKLEDSAMYFCASSAGAFADGYTFGSGTRLTVV.

The chain links TRBV28 to TRBJ2-3; TRBD1 is a possible D gene (5 bases). Per the germline V gene, CDR1 is MDHEN and CDR2 is SYDVKM. The CDR3 has 16 amino acids. Trimming removed 5 bases at V and 1 base at J, with 16 bases between. The CDR3 DNA is TGTGCCAGCAGTACCCCCCCAGGGTTCGGCACAGATACGCAGTATTTT. Protein: CASSTPPGFGTDTQYF. Full variable domain (missing parts from reference TRBV28 and TRBJ2-3): DVKVTQSSRYLVKRTGEKVFLECVQDMDHENMFWYRQDPGLGLRLIYFSYDVKMKEKGDIPEGYSVSREKKERFSLILESASTNQTSMYLCASSTPPGFGTDTQYFGPGTRLTVL.